This T cell receptor beta chain comes out of a study of chemoradiotherapy in HPV16-positive cancers. Assay: immunoSEQ multiplex PCR; the TCRdb copy retains only in-frame clones and omits some. Among about 6,200 clones listed, roughly 84% were seen once. Comment on this clone: Antigen unknown.

Study outcomes and limitations: Only two HPV16-positive patients supplied the functional HPV-specificity definition. Better recurrence-free survival went with HPV-responsive T-cell expansion in HPV16-positive patients. Candidate HPV-specific clones and E7-related TCR motifs grew in tumor during treatment.

Germline V gene data show CDR1 as SGHVS and CDR2 as FNYEAQ. This CDR3 comprises 14 residues. V was clipped by 2 bases and J by 3 bases, with 10 bases between them. Repertoires were sampled repeatedly during chemoradiotherapy. The input for sequencing was tumor tissue, taken from a patient who underwent chemoradiotherapy. J is TRBJ1-1 and V is TRBV7-6; maybe TRBD1 (5 bases). The TCR was taken from a human donor with HPV-associated anogenital cancer. The CDR3 region is CASSLYLGDTEAFF. CDR3 sequence (DNA): TGTGCCAGCAGCTTATATCTGGGGGACACTGAAGCTTTCTTT.